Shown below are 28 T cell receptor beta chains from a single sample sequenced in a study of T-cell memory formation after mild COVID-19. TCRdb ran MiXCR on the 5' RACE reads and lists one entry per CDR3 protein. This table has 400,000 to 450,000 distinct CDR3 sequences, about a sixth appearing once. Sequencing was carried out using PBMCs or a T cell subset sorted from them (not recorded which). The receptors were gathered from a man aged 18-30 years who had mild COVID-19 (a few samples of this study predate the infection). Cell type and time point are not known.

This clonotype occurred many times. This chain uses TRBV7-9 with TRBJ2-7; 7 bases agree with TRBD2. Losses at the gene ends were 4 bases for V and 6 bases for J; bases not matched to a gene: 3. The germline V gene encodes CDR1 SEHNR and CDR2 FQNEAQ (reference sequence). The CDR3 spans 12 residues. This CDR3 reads CASSSGGGEQYF. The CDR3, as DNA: TGTGCCAGCAGCTCGGGCGGGGGCGAGCAGTACTTC.

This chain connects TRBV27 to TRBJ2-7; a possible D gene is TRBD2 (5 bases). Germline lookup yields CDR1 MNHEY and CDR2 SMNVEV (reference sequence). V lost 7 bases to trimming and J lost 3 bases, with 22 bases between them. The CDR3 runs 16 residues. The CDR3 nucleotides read TGTGCCAGCACTCCGACCGGGCGGGCGCCTCTCTACGAGCAGTACGTC. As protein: CASTPTGRAPLYEQYV.

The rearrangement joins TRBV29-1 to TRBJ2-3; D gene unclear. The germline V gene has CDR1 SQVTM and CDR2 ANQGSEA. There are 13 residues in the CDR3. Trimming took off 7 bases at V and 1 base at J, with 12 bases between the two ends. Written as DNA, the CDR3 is TGCAGCGAGGTTGACAAACGCACAGATACGCAGTATTTT. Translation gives CSEVDKRTDTQYF.

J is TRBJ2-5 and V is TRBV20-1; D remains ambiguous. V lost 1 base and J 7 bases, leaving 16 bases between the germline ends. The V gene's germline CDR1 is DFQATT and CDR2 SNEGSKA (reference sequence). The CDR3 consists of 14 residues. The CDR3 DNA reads TGCAGTGCTAGAGCGGTAGTCGGTTATGGGACCCAGTACTTC. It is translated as CSARAVVGYGTQYF.

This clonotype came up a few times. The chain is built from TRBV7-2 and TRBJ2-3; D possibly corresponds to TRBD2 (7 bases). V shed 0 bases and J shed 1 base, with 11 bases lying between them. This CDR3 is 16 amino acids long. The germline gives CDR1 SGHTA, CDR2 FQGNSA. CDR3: CASSLAAGAGTDTQYF. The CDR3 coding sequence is TGTGCCAGCAGCTTAGCGGCGGGGGCCGGCACAGATACGCAGTATTTT.

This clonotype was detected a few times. CDR3 residues: CASSLIGQGRDTQYF. The CDR3, as DNA: TGTGCCAGCAGCTTAATCGGTCAGGGTAGAGATACGCAGTATTTT. The chain uses TRBV7-3 and TRBJ2-3, with D possibly matching TRBD1 (5 bases). V lost 1 base and J lost 5, with 13 bases in between. Germline CDR1 is SGHTA and CDR2 is FQGTGA. The CDR3 spans 15 residues.

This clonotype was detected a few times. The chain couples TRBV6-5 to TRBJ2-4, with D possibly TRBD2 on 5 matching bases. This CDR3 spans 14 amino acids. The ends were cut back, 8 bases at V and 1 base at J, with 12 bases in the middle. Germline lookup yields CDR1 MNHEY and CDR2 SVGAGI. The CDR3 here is CASEEAGAKNIQYF. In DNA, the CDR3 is TGTGCCAGCGAGGAGGCGGGCGCCAAAAACATTCAGTACTTC.

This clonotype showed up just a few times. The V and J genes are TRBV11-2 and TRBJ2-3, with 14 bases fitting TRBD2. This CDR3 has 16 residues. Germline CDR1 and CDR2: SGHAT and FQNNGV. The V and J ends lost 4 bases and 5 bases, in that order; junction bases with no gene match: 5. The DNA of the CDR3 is TGTGCCAGCAGCTCAGGACTAGCGGGGGGTATAGATACGCAGTATTTT. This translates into CASSSGLAGGIDTQYF.

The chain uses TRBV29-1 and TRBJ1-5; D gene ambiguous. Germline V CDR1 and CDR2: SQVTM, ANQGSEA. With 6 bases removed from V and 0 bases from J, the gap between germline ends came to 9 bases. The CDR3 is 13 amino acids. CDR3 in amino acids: CSVWESSNQPQHF. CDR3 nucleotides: TGCAGCGTGTGGGAGAGTAGCAATCAGCCCCAGCATTTT.

The DNA of the CDR3 is TGTGCCAGCAGTTTTGGATTGGGGCAGCAAAACATTCAGTACTTC. It yields the protein CASSFGLGQQNIQYF. The rearrangement joins TRBV28 to TRBJ2-4; a weak D match, TRBD1 (5 bases). CDR3 length: 15 residues. Germline V lookup: CDR1 MDHEN, CDR2 SYDVKM. The V end lost 3 bases, the J end lost 5 bases, and 14 bases lay between the germline ends.

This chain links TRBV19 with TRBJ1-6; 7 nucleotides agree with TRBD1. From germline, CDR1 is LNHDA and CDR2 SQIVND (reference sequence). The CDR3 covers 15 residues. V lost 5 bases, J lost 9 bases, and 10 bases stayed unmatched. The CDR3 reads CASSPSYGTASPLHF. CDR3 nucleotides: TGTGCCAGTAGTCCGAGTTACGGGACAGCTTCACCCCTCCACTTT.

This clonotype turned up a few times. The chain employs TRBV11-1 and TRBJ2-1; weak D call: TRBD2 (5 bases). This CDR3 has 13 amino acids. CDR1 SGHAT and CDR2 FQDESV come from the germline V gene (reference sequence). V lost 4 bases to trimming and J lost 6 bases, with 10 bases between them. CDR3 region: CASSSRLLNEQFF. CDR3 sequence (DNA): TGTGCCAGCAGCTCCAGACTACTCAATGAGCAGTTCTTC. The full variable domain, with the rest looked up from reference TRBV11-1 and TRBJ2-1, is EAEVAQSPRYKITEKSQAVAFWCDPISGHATLYWYRQILGQGPELLVQFQDESVVDDSQLPKDRFSAERLKGVDSTLKIQPAELGDSAMYLCASSSRLLNEQFFGPGTRLTVL.

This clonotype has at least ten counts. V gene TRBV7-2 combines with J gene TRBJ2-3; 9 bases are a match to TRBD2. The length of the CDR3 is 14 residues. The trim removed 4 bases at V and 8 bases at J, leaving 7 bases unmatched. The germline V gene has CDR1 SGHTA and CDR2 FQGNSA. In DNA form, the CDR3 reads TGTGCCAGCAGCTCTGAGCGGGGGGTCCGTACGCAGTATTTT. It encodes CASSSERGVRTQYF.

CDR3 nucleotides: TGCAGTGCTAGCGGGGGCAACGGAAACACCATATATTTT. The encoded protein is CSASGGNGNTIYF. V and J are TRBV20-1 and TRBJ1-3, with a weak D call TRBD1 (6 bases). In germline, CDR1 is DFQATT, CDR2 SNEGSKA (reference sequence). The CDR3 is 13 residues long. V dropped 3 bases and J dropped 4 bases, with 10 bases sitting between them.

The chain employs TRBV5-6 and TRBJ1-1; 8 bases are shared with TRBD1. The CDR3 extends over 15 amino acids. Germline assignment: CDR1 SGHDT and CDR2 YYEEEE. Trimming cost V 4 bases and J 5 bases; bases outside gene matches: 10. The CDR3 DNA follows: TGTGCCAGCAGCCTAAGAAGGACAGGGAGAACTGAAGCTTTCTTT. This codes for CASSLRRTGRTEAFF.

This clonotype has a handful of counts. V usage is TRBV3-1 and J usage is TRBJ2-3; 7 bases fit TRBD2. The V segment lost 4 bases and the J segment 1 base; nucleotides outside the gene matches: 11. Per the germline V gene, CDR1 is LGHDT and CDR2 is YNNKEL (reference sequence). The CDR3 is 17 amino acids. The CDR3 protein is CASSPRAGGKGTDTQYF. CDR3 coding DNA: TGTGCCAGCAGCCCCCGGGCCGGGGGGAAGGGCACAGATACGCAGTATTTT.

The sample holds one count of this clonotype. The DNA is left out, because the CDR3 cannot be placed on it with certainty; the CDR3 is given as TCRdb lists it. The CDR3 spells CISVPPNTDTQYF. This rearrangement joins TRBV7-5 to TRBJ2-3. TRBV7-5 is assigned pseudogene status. 13 amino acids form the CDR3, both terminal residues included.

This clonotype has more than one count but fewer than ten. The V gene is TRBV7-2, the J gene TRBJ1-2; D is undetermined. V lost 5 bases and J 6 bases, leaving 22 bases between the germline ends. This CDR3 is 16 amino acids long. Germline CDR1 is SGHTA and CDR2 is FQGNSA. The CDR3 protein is CASSRPVGKRRDGYTF. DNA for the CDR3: TGTGCCAGCAGCCGCCCGGTCGGGAAACGGAGGGATGGCTACACCTTC. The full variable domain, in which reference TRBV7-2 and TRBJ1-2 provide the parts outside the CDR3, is GAGVSQSPSNKVTEKGKDVELRCDPISGHTALYWYRQSLGQGLEFLIYFQGNSAPDKSGLPSDRFSAERTGGSVSTLTIQRTQQEDSAVYLCASSRPVGKRRDGYTFGSGTRLTVV.

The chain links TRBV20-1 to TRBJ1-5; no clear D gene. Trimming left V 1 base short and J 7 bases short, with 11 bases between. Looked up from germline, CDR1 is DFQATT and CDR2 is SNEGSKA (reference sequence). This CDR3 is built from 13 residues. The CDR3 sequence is CSARVQPDQPQHF. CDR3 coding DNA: TGCAGTGCTAGAGTTCAGCCGGACCAGCCCCAGCATTTT.

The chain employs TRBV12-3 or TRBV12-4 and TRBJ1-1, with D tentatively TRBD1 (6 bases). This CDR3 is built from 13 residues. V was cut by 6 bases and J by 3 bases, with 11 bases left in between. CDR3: CASRVDSYTEAFF. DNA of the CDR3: TGTGCCAGCAGGGTGGACAGTTACACTGAAGCTTTCTTT.

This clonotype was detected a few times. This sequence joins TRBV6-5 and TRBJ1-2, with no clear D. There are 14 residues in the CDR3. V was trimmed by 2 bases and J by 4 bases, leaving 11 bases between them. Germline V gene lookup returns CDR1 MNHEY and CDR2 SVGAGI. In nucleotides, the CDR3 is TGTGCCAGCAGTTACGAGGTTGTGGCCTATGGCTACACCTTC. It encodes CASSYEVVAYGYTF.

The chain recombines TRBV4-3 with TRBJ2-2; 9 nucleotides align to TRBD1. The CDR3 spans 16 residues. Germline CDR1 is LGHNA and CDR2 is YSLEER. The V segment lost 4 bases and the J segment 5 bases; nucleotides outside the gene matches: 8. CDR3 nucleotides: TGCGCCAGCAGCCTTTTCCCGGGACAGGGAACCGGGGAGCTGTTTTTT. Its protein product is CASSLFPGQGTGELFF.

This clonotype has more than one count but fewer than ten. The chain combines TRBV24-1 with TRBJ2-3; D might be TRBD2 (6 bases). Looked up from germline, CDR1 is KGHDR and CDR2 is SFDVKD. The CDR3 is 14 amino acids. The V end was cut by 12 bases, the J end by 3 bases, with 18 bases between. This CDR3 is CAGLRGAGTDTQYF. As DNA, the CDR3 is TGTGCCGGCCTGAGGGGCGCGGGGACAGATACGCAGTATTTT.

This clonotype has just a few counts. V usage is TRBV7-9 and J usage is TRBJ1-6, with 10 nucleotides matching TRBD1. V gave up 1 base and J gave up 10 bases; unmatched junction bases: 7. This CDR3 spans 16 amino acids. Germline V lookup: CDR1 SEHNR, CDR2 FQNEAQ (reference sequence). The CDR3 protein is CASSLGQGAGESPLHF. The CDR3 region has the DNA TGTGCCAGCAGCTTAGGACAGGGGGCAGGAGAGTCACCCCTCCACTTT. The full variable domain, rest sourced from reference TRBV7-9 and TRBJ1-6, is DTGVSQNPRHKITKRGQNVTFRCDPISEHNRLYWYRQTLGQGPEFLTYFQNEAQLEKSRLLSDRFSAERPKGSFSTLEIQRTEQGDSAMYLCASSLGQGAGESPLHFGNGTRLTVT.

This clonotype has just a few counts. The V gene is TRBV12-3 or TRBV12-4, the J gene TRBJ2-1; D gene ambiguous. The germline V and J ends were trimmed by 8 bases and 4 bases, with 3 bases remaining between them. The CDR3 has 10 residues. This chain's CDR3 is CASYYNEQFF. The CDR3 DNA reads TGTGCCAGCTATTACAATGAGCAGTTCTTC.

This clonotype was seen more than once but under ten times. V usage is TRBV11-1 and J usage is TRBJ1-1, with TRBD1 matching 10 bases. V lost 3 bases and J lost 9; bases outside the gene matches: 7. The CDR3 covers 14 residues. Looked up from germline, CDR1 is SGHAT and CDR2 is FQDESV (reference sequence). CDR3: CASSFDRGRSKAFF. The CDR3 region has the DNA TGTGCCAGCAGCTTTGACAGGGGGCGAAGTAAAGCTTTCTTT.

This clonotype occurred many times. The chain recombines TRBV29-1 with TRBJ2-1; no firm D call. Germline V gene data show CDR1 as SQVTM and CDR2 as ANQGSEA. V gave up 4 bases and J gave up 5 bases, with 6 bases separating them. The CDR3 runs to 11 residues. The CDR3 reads CSVGAHNEQFF. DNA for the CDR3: TGCAGCGTTGGTGCTCACAATGAGCAGTTCTTC.

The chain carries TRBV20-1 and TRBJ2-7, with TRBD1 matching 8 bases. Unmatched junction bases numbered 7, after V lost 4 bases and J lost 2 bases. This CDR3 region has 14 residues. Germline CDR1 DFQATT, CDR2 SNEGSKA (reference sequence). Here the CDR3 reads CSAILPGQAYEQYF. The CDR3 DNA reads TGCAGTGCTATCCTCCCGGGACAGGCCTACGAGCAGTACTTC.